The clone carrying this TCR beta chain turned up a few times. The data belong to a study of blood T cell repertoires in COVID-19. Study background: Sites in the United States, Italy and Spain provided acute and convalescent COVID-19 samples. PBMCs, B-cell-depleted T cells, or T cells were the source of the cDNA or gDNA that made up the material.

During active infection, Seattle patients enrolled and were then monitored through disease. The CDR3 is made up of 12 amino acids. Germline values: CDR1 SGHNT, CDR2 YYREEE (reference sequence). V shed 7 bases and J 4 bases; nucleotides not matched to a gene: 3. Data came from immunoSEQ multiplex PCR; TCRdb stores just in-frame clones and leaves some out. The table shows a few hundred thousand clones, with about 90% occurring only once. Sequencing was done on a sample of peripheral blood. This receptor was identified in a man younger than 35 with COVID-19, enrolled during active disease. The V and J genes are TRBV5-4 and TRBJ2-3; TRBD1 matches at 7 bases. CDR3 residues: CASGTEADTQYF. Here the CDR3 DNA reads TGTGCCAGCGGGACAGAGGCAGATACGCAGTATTTT. Filled out from reference TRBV5-4 and TRBJ2-3, the complete variable domain reads ETGVTQSPTHLIKTRGQQVTLRCSSQSGHNTVSWYQQALGQGPQFIFQYYREEENGRGNFPPRFSGLQFPNYSSELNVNALELDDSALYLCASGTEADTQYFGPGTRLTVL.